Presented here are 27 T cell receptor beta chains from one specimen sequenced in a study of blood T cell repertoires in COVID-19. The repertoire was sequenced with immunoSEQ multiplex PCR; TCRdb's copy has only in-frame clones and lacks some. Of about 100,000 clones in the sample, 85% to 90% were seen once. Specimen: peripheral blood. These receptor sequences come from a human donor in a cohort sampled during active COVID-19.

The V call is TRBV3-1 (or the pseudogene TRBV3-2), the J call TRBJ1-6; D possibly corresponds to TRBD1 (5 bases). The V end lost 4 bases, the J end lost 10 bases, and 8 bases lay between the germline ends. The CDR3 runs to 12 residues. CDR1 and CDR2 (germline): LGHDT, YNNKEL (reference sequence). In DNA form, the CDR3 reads TGTGCCAGCAGCCGGGCAGGGTCACCCCTCCACTTT. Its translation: CASSRAGSPLHF.

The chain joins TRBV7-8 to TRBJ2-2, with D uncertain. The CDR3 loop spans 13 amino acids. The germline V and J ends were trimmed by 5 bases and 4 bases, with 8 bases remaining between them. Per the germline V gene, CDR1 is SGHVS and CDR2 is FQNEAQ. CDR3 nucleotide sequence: TGTGCCAGCAGCCCCGTAGTCACCGGGGAGCTGTTTTTT. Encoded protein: CASSPVVTGELFF. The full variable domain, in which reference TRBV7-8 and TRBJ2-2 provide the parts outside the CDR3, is GAGVSQSPRYKVAKRGQDVALRCDPISGHVSLFWYQQALGQGPEFLTYFQNEAQLDKSGLPSDRFFAERPEGSVSTLKIQRTQQEDSAVYLCASSPVVTGELFFGEGSRLTVL.

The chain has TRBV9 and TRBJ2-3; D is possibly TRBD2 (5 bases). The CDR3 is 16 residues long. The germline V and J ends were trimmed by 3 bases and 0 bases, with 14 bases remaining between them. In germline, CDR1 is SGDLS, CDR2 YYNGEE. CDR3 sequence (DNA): TGTGCCAGCAGCGGGTCGGGGTCAGCTAGCACAGATACGCAGTATTTT. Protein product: CASSGSGSASTDTQYF.

The DNA of the CDR3 is TGTGCCAGCAGTTTGCTGACAGGGGGCAATAATTCACCCCTCCACTTT. Translation gives CASSLLTGGNNSPLHF. V usage is TRBV28 and J usage is TRBJ1-6; 10 bases map to TRBD1. CDR3 size: 16 residues. Germline CDR1 is MDHEN and CDR2 is SYDVKM. V lost 3 bases and J lost 5; bases outside the gene matches: 4.

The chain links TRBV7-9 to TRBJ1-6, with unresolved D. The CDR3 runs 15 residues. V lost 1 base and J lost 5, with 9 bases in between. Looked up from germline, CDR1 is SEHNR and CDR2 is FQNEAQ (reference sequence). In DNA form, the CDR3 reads TGTGCCAGCAGCTTAGAGCACAGAGATAATTCACCCCTCCACTTT. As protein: CASSLEHRDNSPLHF.

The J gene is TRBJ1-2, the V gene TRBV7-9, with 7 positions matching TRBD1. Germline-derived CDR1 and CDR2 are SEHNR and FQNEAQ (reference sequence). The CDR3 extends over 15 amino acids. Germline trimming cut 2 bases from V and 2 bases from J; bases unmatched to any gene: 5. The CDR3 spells CASSLLGTANYGYTF. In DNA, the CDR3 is TGTGCCAGCAGCTTACTCGGGACAGCCAACTATGGCTACACCTTC.

CDR3 in DNA: TGTGCCAGACAGGGACATAATTCACCCCTCCACTTT. Protein product: CARQGHNSPLHF. The rearrangement joins TRBV7-2 to TRBJ1-6; TRBD1 is a possible D gene (6 bases). CDR3 length equals 12 residues. With 9 bases removed from V and 5 bases from J, the gap between germline ends came to 8 bases. CDR1 is SGHTA, CDR2 FQGNSA, per germline.

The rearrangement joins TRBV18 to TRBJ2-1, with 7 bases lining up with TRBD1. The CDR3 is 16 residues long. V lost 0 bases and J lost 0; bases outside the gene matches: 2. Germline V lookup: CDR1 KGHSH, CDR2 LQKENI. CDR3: CASSPPWDSSYNEQFF. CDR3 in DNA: TGTGCCAGCTCACCACCGTGGGACAGCTCCTACAATGAGCAGTTCTTC.

CDR3 bases: TGTGCCAGCAGTGCTGGACAGATTAGCAGAAAGACCCAGTACTTC. This encodes CASSAGQISRKTQYF. This sequence joins TRBV28 and TRBJ2-5, with D possibly TRBD1 on 6 matching bases. Germline values: CDR1 MDHEN, CDR2 SYDVKM. CDR3 length equals 15 residues. V lost 5 bases and J lost 6, with 19 bases in between. Together with reference TRBV28 and TRBJ2-5, the CDR3 gives the full variable domain: DVKVTQSSRYLVKRTGEKVFLECVQDMDHENMFWYRQDPGLGLRLIYFSYDVKMKEKGDIPEGYSVSREKKERFSLILESASTNQTSMYLCASSAGQISRKTQYFGPGTRLLVL.

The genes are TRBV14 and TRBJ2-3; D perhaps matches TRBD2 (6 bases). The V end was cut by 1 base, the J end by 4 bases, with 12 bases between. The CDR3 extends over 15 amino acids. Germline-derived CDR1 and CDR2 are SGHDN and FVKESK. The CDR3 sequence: CASSQGLGRADTQYF. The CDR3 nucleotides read TGTGCCAGCAGCCAAGGACTAGGGCGGGCAGATACGCAGTATTTT.

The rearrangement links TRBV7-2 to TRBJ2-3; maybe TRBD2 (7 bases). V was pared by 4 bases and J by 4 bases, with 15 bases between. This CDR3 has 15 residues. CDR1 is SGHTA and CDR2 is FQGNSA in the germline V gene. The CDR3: CASSSQGGIADTQYF. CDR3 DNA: TGTGCCAGCAGCTCACAGGGAGGGATAGCAGATACGCAGTATTTT.

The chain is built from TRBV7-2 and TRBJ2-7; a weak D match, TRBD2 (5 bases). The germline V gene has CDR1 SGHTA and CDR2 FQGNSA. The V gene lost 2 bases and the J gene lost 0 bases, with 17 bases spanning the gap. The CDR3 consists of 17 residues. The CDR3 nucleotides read TGTGCCAGCAGCTTAACGGCTCGGACTTTCAGCTCCTACGAGCAGTACTTC. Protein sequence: CASSLTARTFSSYEQYF.

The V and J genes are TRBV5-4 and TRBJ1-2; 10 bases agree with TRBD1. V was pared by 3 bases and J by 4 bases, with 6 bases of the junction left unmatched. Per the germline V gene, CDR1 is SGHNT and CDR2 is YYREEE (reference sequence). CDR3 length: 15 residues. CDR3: CASSSRQGATYGYTF. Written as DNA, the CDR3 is TGTGCCAGCAGCTCACGACAGGGGGCCACCTATGGCTACACCTTC.

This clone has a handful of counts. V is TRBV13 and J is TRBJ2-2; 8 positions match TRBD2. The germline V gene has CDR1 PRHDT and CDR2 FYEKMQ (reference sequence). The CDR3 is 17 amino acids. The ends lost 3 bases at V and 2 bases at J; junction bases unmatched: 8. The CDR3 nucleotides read TGTGCCAGCAGCTTGGGGCCGGGACTAGATAACACCGGGGAGCTGTTTTTT. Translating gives CASSLGPGLDNTGELFF.

CDR3 sequence: CASSSGLAGTAQGNEQFF. The DNA for the CDR3 is TGTGCCAGCAGCTCTGGACTAGCGGGCACCGCTCAGGGCAATGAGCAGTTCTTC. V and J are TRBV5-6 and TRBJ2-1; TRBD2 aligns across 11 bases. The CDR3 length is 18 residues. Germline V CDR1 and CDR2: SGHDT, YYEEEE. V shed 3 bases and J 6 bases; nucleotides not matched to a gene: 14.

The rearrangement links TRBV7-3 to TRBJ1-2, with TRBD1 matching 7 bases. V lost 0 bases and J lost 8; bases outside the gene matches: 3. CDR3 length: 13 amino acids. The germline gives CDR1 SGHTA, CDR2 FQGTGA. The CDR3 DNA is TGTGCCAGCAGCTTAACAGGAGGGGGCGGCTACACCTTC. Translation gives CASSLTGGGGYTF.

CDR3 amino acids: CASSSDRKGLNYGYTF. The CDR3 nucleotides are TGTGCCAGCAGCTCGGACAGGAAGGGCCTTAACTATGGCTACACCTTC. The chain employs TRBV11-3 and TRBJ1-2; 7 bases are shared with TRBD1. V was clipped by 4 bases and J by 1 base; unmatched bases: 9. This CDR3 is built from 16 residues. CDR1 and CDR2 (germline): SGHNT, YENEEA.

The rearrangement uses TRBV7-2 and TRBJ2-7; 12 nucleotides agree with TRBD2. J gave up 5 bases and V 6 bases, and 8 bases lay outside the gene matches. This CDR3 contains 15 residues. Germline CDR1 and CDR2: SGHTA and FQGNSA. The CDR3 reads CASSYQLAGGHEQYF. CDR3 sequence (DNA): TGTGCCAGCAGTTACCAACTAGCGGGAGGCCACGAGCAGTACTTC. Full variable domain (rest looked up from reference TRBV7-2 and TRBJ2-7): GAGVSQSPSNKVTEKGKDVELRCDPISGHTALYWYRQSLGQGLEFLIYFQGNSAPDKSGLPSDRFSAERTGGSVSTLTIQRTQQEDSAVYLCASSYQLAGGHEQYFGPGTRLTVT.

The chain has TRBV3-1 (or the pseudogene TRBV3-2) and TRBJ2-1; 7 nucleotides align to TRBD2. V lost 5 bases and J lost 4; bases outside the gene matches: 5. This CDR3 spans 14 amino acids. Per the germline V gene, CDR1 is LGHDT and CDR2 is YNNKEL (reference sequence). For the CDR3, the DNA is TGTGCCAGCAGCTATACTAGCGCTTACAATGAGCAGTTCTTC. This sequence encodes CASSYTSAYNEQFF.

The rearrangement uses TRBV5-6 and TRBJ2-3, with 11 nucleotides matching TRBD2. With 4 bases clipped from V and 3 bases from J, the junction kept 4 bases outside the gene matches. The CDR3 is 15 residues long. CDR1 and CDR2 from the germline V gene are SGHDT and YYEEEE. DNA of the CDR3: TGTGCCAGCAGCCCGCTAGCGGGAGGAACAGATACGCAGTATTTT. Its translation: CASSPLAGGTDTQYF.

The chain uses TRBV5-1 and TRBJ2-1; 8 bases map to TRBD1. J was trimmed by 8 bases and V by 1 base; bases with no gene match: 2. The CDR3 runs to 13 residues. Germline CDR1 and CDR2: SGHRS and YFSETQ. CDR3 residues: CASSLQGADEQFF. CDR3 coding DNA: TGCGCCAGCAGCTTGCAGGGGGCGGATGAGCAGTTCTTC.

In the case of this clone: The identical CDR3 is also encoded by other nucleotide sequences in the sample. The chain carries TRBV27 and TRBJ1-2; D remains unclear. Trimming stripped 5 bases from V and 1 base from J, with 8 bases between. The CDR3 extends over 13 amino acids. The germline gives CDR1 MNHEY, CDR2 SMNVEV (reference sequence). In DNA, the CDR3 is TGTGCCAGCAGTCTGGGCCTTAACTATGGCTACACCTTC. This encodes CASSLGLNYGYTF.

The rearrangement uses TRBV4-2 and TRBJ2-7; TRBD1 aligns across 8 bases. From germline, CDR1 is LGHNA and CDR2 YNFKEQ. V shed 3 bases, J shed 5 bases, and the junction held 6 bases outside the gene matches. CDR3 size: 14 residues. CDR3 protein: CASSQRTGFHEQYF. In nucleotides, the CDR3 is TGTGCCAGCAGCCAGAGGACAGGGTTCCACGAGCAGTACTTC.

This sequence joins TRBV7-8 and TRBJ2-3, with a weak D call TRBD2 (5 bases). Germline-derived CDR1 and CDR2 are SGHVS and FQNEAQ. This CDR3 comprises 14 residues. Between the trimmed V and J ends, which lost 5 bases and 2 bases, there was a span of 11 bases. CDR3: CASSPDSSTDTQYF. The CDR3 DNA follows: TGTGCCAGCAGCCCGGACTCCTCCACAGATACGCAGTATTTT.

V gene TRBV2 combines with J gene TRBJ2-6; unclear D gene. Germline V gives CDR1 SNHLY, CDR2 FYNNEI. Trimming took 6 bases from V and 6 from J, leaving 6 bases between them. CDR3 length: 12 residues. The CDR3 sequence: CASRQAANVLTF. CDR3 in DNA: TGTGCCAGCAGGCAGGCGGCCAACGTCCTGACTTTC.

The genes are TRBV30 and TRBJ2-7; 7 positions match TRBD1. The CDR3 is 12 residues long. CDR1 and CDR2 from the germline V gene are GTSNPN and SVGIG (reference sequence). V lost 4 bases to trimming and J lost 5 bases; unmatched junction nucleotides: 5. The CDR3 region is CAWNHRGNEQYF. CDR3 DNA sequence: TGTGCCTGGAATCACAGGGGTAACGAGCAGTACTTC.

The CDR3 reads CASSRSGSIDSPLHF. The CDR3 nucleotides are TGCGCCAGCAGCCGATCCGGGTCTATCGATTCACCCCTCCACTTT. The chain employs TRBV4-1 and TRBJ1-6; D uncertain. Per germline, CDR1 MGHRA and CDR2 YSYEKL. The CDR3 contains 15 residues. The V end lost 4 bases, the J end lost 8 bases, and 15 bases lay between the germline ends.